One sample yielded the 24 T cell receptor beta chains listed below, sequenced in a study of breast tumors, draining lymph nodes, adjacent tissues. Axillary draining lymph nodes of breast cancer patients supplied the node samples. MiXCR was run by TCRdb on the multiplex PCR reads, yielding one entry per CDR3 protein. The data hold over 150,000 distinct CDR3 sequences, with roughly a third observed a single time. Sequencing was carried out using axillary lymph node tissue. These receptors originate from a female donor with breast cancer. Some clones in this sample may be carry-over from other donors' samples.

Remarks on this clonotype: A read error may be the cause here, since a much bigger clone is one base away. The genes are TRBV13 and TRBJ2-7; 8 bases match TRBD1. The CDR3 length is 14 residues. Germline assignment: CDR1 PRHDT and CDR2 FYEKMQ (reference sequence). V lost 6 bases to trimming and J lost 3 bases; unmatched junction nucleotides: 7. The CDR3 sequence: CASSLHRGNYEQYF. The CDR3 DNA reads TGTGCCAGCAGTCTGCACAGGGGGAACTACGAGCAGTACTTC.

As to this clonotype: This sequence may be a read error, since a much larger clone differs from it by one base. The chain links TRBV9 to TRBJ2-7, with D possibly being TRBD2 (6 bases). The assigned J gene may be wrong: the sequence end matches TRBJ2-1 better. Germline V lookup: CDR1 SGDLS, CDR2 YYNGEE. The CDR3 has 16 amino acids. The CDR3 DNA follows: TGTGCCAGCAGCGTAAAGGCGGGGCGCTCCTACAATGGGCAGTTCTTC. Its translation: CASSVKAGRSYNGQFF.

This clonotype was recorded many times. This chain links TRBV2 with TRBJ2-7; D possibly corresponds to TRBD1 (5 bases). CDR1 is SNHLY, CDR2 FYNNEI, per germline. This CDR3 region has 11 residues. Trimming removed 7 bases from V and 3 bases from J, with 7 bases in between. CDR3 region: CASIQVYEQYF. The DNA for the CDR3 is TGTGCCAGCATACAGGTCTACGAGCAGTACTTC.

Ten or more counts support this clonotype. The V gene is TRBV6-6, the J gene TRBJ2-7; TRBD1 matches at 8 bases. CDR3 length: 14 residues. The ends lost 10 bases at V and 5 bases at J; junction bases unmatched: 13. Germline assignment: CDR1 MNHNY and CDR2 SVGAGI (reference sequence). The CDR3 nucleotides are TGTGCCACCTTGAACTCCGGACAGGGAAACGAGCAGTACTTC. Translating it yields CATLNSGQGNEQYF.

This clonotype has ten or more counts. V gene TRBV19 combines with J gene TRBJ1-4, with a possible D match to TRBD1 (6 bases). This CDR3 is 14 amino acids long. The V gene's germline CDR1 is LNHDA and CDR2 SQIVND (reference sequence). The V end lost 4 bases, the J end lost 3 bases, and 9 bases lay between the germline ends. The CDR3 region is CASSTQGPNEKLFF. CDR3 DNA: TGTGCCAGTAGTACACAGGGTCCTAATGAAAAACTGTTTTTT. The whole variable domain, filled in from reference TRBV19 and TRBJ1-4, reads DGGITQSPKYLFRKEGQNVTLSCEQNLNHDAMYWYRQDPGQGLRLIYYSQIVNDFQKGDIAEGYSVSREKKESFPLTVTSAQKNPTAFYLCASSTQGPNEKLFFGSGTQLSVL.

This clonotype has ten or more counts. The V call is TRBV5-1, the J call TRBJ1-3, with D unclear. Trimming stripped 4 bases from V and 7 bases from J, with 15 bases between. Germline assignment: CDR1 SGHRS and CDR2 YFSETQ. The length of the CDR3 is 14 residues. The CDR3 reads CASSPDRGSNTIYF. CDR3 in DNA: TGCGCCAGCAGCCCGGACCGGGGATCCAACACCATATATTTT.

In its sample, this clonotype was seen once. J is TRBJ2-7 and V is TRBV27; 8 nucleotides align to TRBD2. This CDR3 spans 17 amino acids. CDR1 MNHEY and CDR2 SMNVEV come from the germline V gene (reference sequence). The V gene end was trimmed by 4 bases and the J gene end by 3 bases; junction bases not matched to a gene: 14. The CDR3 bases are TGTGCCAGCAGTTCTCCGGGACTAGTGGGGGGGTTCTACGAGCAGTACTTC. This codes for CASSSPGLVGGFYEQYF.

This clonotype was counted many times. V is TRBV19 and J is TRBJ2-7, with TRBD1 identical over 9 bases. Trimming cost V 6 bases and J 5 bases; bases outside gene matches: 8. Germline V gives CDR1 LNHDA, CDR2 SQIVND (reference sequence). The CDR3 has 14 residues. CDR3 protein: CASSSGQGRNEQYF. As DNA, the CDR3 is TGTGCCAGTAGCTCGGGACAGGGACGGAACGAGCAGTACTTC. The variable domain in full, with the rest retrieved from reference TRBV19 and TRBJ2-7, is DGGITQSPKYLFRKEGQNVTLSCEQNLNHDAMYWYRQDPGQGLRLIYYSQIVNDFQKGDIAEGYSVSREKKESFPLTVTSAQKNPTAFYLCASSSGQGRNEQYFGPGTRLTVT.

This clonotype occurred a few times. The V call is TRBV7-9, the J call TRBJ2-4; no definite D call. The CDR3 runs to 15 residues. V shed 5 bases and J shed 0 bases, with 11 bases lying between them. CDR1 and CDR2 (germline): SEHNR, FQNEAQ (reference sequence). DNA of the CDR3: TGTGCCAGCAGCCCTTTAGATCTAGCCAAAAACATTCAGTACTTC. It encodes CASSPLDLAKNIQYF.

This clonotype was counted many times. This rearrangement joins TRBV6-5 to TRBJ2-6; a possible D gene is TRBD1 (5 bases). This CDR3 is 15 amino acids long. With 5 bases removed from V and 0 bases from J, the gap between germline ends came to 8 bases. Per germline, CDR1 MNHEY and CDR2 SVGAGI. In nucleotides, the CDR3 is TGTGCCAGCAGTCCCCAGGGCTCTGGGGCCAACGTCCTGACTTTC. Encoded protein: CASSPQGSGANVLTF.

This clonotype has a count of ten or more. This chain uses TRBV15 with TRBJ2-1; 8 nucleotides line up with TRBD2. Unmatched junction bases numbered 5, after V lost 3 bases and J lost 4 bases. The germline CDR1 and CDR2 sequences are LNHNV and YYDKDF (reference sequence). This CDR3 is 15 amino acids long. The CDR3 DNA reads as TGTGCCACCAGCAGTTCGGGGGGGATTTACAATGAGCAGTTCTTC. This translates into CATSSSGGIYNEQFF. Drawing the rest from reference TRBV15 and TRBJ2-1, the complete variable domain is DAMVIQNPRYQVTQFGKPVTLSCSQTLNHNVMYWYQQKSSQAPKLLFHYYDKDFNNEADTPDNFQSRRPNTSFCFLDIRSPGLGDTAMYLCATSSSGGIYNEQFFGPGTRLTVL.

This clonotype showed up just a few times. The chain has TRBV27 and TRBJ2-7; TRBD1 aligns across 9 bases. Per the germline V gene, CDR1 is MNHEY and CDR2 is SMNVEV (reference sequence). J gave up 5 bases and V 5 bases, and 4 bases lay outside the gene matches. This CDR3 contains 13 residues. The CDR3 DNA follows: TGTGCCAGCAGTGCGACAGGGGGTAACGAGCAGTACTTC. Protein: CASSATGGNEQYF.

As regards this clonotype: At one end, the junction sequence differs from germline, possibly due to a read error. The chain recombines TRBV10-3 with TRBJ2-5; D is possibly TRBD1 or TRBD2 (5 bases each). The CDR3 totals 13 residues. Germline CDR1 ENHRY, CDR2 SYGVKD. This chain's CDR3 is CAISEPYQGTRYF. Here the CDR3 DNA reads TGTGCCATCAGTGAGCCTTACCAAGGGACCCGGTACTTC.

This clonotype was picked up many times. The chain couples TRBV11-2 to TRBJ2-7; D not resolved. This CDR3 region has 14 residues. Germline values: CDR1 SGHAT, CDR2 FQNNGV. V lost 5 bases to trimming and J lost 0 bases, with 11 bases between them. Here the CDR3 reads CASSGRAISYEQYF. The DNA of the CDR3 is TGTGCCAGCAGCGGCCGGGCCATCTCCTACGAGCAGTACTTC.

This clonotype was detected a few times. The chain employs TRBV19 and TRBJ1-1; D is uncertain. The CDR3 runs to 13 residues. The germline V gene has CDR1 LNHDA and CDR2 SQIVND (reference sequence). Trimming left V 3 bases short and J 3 bases short, with 8 bases between. CDR3: CASSITRDTEAFF. The CDR3, as DNA: TGTGCCAGTAGTATCACAAGGGACACTGAAGCTTTCTTT.

This clonotype was picked up many times. A junction end diverges from the germline sequence, so it may reflect a read error. The chain has TRBV9 and TRBJ2-3; D call uncertain. CDR1 is SGDLS, CDR2 YYNGEE, per germline. CDR3 length equals 14 residues. For the CDR3, the DNA is TGTGCCAGCACCGTAGATGGCTCCTTGGATACGCAGTATTTT. Residues: CASTVDGSLDTQYF.

The chain uses TRBV7-2 and TRBJ1-6; 10 bases match TRBD1. The junction had 15 bases not matched to a gene; V was cut back by 0 bases and J by 7 bases. Germline lookup yields CDR1 SGHTA and CDR2 FQGNSA. This CDR3 is built from 20 residues. The CDR3 is CASSLAPTGGPSPGNSPLHF. The CDR3 region has the DNA TGTGCCAGCAGCTTAGCGCCGACAGGGGGCCCTAGTCCCGGCAATTCACCCCTCCACTTT. Together with reference TRBV7-2 and TRBJ1-6, the CDR3 gives the full variable domain: GAGVSQSPSNKVTEKGKDVELRCDPISGHTALYWYRQSLGQGLEFLIYFQGNSAPDKSGLPSDRFSAERTGGSVSTLTIQRTQQEDSAVYLCASSLAPTGGPSPGNSPLHFGNGTRLTVT.

Ten or more counts support this clonotype. The J gene is TRBJ1-4, the V gene TRBV20-1; the match to TRBD1 covers 9 bases. From germline, CDR1 is DFQATT and CDR2 SNEGSKA (reference sequence). V gave up 3 bases and J gave up 7 bases; unmatched junction bases: 3. The CDR3 has 13 amino acids. The CDR3 spells CSARTGGTEKLFF. In DNA form, the CDR3 reads TGCAGTGCTAGGACAGGGGGAACTGAAAAACTGTTTTTT.

The sample holds many counts of this clonotype. The chain combines TRBV11-3 with TRBJ2-7; tentatively, D is TRBD2 (5 bases). CDR1 SGHNT and CDR2 YENEEA come from the germline V gene. The ends were cut back, 0 bases at V and 0 bases at J, with 12 bases in the middle. This CDR3 has 16 residues. As DNA, the CDR3 is TGTGCCAGCAGCTTAGATGGCAAAGGGAGCTCCTACGAGCAGTACTTC. Protein: CASSLDGKGSSYEQYF.

This clonotype was found once. Being one base from a much bigger clone, this may be a read error. This chain links TRBV6-5 with TRBJ2-1, with 10 bases that match TRBD2. This CDR3 comprises 14 residues. CDR1 and CDR2 (germline): MNHEY, SVGAGI. The J segment lost 4 bases and the V segment lost 6 bases, leaving 3 bases of the junction unmatched. The CDR3 coding sequence is TGTGCCAGCAGGCAGCGGGAGGGTTACAATGAGCAGTTCTTC. Amino acid sequence: CASRQREGYNEQFF.

This clonotype was counted many times. The chain joins TRBV18 to TRBJ1-5, with D perhaps matching TRBD1 (6 bases). Germline V lookup: CDR1 KGHSH, CDR2 LQKENI. Trimming took 8 bases from V and 0 from J, leaving 14 bases between them. This CDR3 contains 15 residues. In DNA form, the CDR3 reads TGTGCCAGCAGCCGCGGACAGAGTAGCAATCAGCCCCAGCATTTT. Protein: CASSRGQSSNQPQHF.

This clonotype was detected ten times or more. V and J are TRBV12-3 or TRBV12-4 and TRBJ2-2; no reliable D call. V was shortened by 3 bases and J by 3 bases, with 11 bases between the two germline ends. This CDR3 region has 15 residues. CDR3 sequence: CASSFLRRYTGELFF. CDR3 coding DNA: TGTGCCAGCAGTTTCCTACGACGATACACCGGGGAGCTGTTTTTT.

This clonotype was detected many times. J is TRBJ2-2 and V is TRBV6-5; TRBD1 matches at 7 bases. The germline gives CDR1 MNHEY, CDR2 SVGAGI. The J segment lost 6 bases and the V segment lost 7 bases, leaving 17 bases of the junction unmatched. There are 17 residues in the CDR3. The CDR3 region is CASNRTGTRLPPGELFF. The CDR3 DNA sequence: TGTGCCAGCAACCGGACAGGTACGAGGTTACCCCCCGGGGAGCTGTTTTTT.

This clonotype has at least ten counts. The genes are TRBV7-2 and TRBJ2-7; 7 nucleotides agree with TRBD1. CDR1 is SGHTA and CDR2 is FQGNSA in the germline V gene. The CDR3 runs 13 residues. V was pared by 1 base and J by 6 bases, with 3 bases of the junction left unmatched. The CDR3 loop is CASSLEGALEQYF. CDR3 nucleotide sequence: TGTGCCAGCAGCTTAGAGGGGGCGCTCGAGCAGTACTTC.